The clone carrying this TCR beta chain came up a few times. Its antigen is currently unknown. Sequenced material consisted of expressed TCRB transcripts (all of the isolated RNA was reverse transcribed). Here immunoSEQ multiplex PCR was the method, and the copy in TCRdb shows in-frame clones only, minus some. This table holds hundreds of thousands of clones, around 13% found once. The authors sorted CD4+ naive, central memory, regulatory and stem cell-like memory cells via CD45RO/CCR7/CD25/CD127/CD95/CD27. The data derive from a study of beta chain features in type 1 diabetes. CDR3 length: 14 residues. The V end lost 4 bases, the J end lost 5 bases, and 15 bases lay between the germline ends. CDR1 and CDR2 from the germline V gene are SGDLS and YYNGEE. Whole-study findings and limits: These data did not resolve whether HLA type affects TCRB rearrangement. Within each of all four CD4+ subsets, Type 1 diabetes patients had TCRB CDR3s that were moderately but significantly shorter.

This sequence originates from a man aged 25 to 45 in good health. The chain links TRBV9 to TRBJ1-1, with a weak D call TRBD1 (5 bases). Sequencing was performed on naive CD4+ T cells from blood. CDR3 in amino acids: CASSPHRGRTEAFF. The CDR3 DNA reads as TGTGCCAGCAGCCCCCACCGGGGCAGGACTGAAGCTTTCTTT.